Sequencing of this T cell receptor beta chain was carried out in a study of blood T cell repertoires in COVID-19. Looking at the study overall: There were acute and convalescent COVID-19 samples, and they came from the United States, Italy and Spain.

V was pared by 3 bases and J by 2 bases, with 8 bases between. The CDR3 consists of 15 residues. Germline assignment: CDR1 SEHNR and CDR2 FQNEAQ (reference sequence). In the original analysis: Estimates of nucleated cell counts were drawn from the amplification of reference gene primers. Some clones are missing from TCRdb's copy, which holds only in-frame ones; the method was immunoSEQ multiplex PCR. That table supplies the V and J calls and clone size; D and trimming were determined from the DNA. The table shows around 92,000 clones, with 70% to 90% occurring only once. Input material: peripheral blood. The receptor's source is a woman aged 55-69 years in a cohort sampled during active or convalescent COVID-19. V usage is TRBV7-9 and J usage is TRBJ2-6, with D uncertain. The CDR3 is CASSFTVAGANVLTF. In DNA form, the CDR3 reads TGTGCCAGCAGCTTTACGGTGGCTGGGGCCAACGTCCTGACTTTC.